This TCR beta chain comes out of a study of cytomegalovirus exposure and HLA in healthy donors. Study-level findings and limits: Most TCR sequences were seen very rarely across donors, but some public TCRs occurred in many. There were a few CMV-associated chains whose specificity for CMV antigens was confirmed in vitro.

The repertoire was sequenced with immunoSEQ multiplex PCR; TCRdb's copy has only in-frame clones and lacks some. The table includes some 170,000 clones, roughly nine tenths detected once. For this clone: Its antigen is unknown.

The donors were part of the approximately 120-subject validation cohort, which stood apart from the 666-subject first cohort. Per germline, CDR1 SGDLS and CDR2 YYNGEE. With 0 bases removed from V and 3 bases from J, the gap between germline ends came to 10 bases. The CDR3 is 15 amino acids. This chain links TRBV9 with TRBJ2-1; no reliable D call. Sequencing was done on a sample of PBMCs. The clonotype originates from a woman younger than 35 in good health and CMV-seropositive. The CDR3 DNA reads TGTGCCAGCAGCGTAGCCTCCGGCGGCTACAATGAGCAGTTCTTC. As protein: CASSVASGGYNEQFF.